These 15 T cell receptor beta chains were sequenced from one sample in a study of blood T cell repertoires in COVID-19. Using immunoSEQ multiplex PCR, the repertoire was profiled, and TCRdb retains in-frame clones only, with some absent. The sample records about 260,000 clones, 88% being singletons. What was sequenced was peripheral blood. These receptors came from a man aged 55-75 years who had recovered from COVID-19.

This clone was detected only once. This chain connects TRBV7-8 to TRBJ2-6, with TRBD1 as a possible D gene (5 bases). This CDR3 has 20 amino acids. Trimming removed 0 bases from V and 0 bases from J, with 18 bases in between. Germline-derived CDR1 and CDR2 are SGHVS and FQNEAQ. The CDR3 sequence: CASSLALGHGPTSGANVLTF. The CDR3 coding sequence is TGTGCCAGCAGCTTAGCGCTTGGACACGGGCCCACCTCTGGGGCCAACGTCCTGACTTTC.

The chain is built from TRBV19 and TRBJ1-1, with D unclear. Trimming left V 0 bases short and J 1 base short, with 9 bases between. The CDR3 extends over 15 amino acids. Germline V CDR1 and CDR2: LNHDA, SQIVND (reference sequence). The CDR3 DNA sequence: TGTGCCAGTAGTATAGATTTCTTTTCGAACACTGAAGCTTTCTTT. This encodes CASSIDFFSNTEAFF. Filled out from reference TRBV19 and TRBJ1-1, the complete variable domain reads DGGITQSPKYLFRKEGQNVTLSCEQNLNHDAMYWYRQDPGQGLRLIYYSQIVNDFQKGDIAEGYSVSREKKESFPLTVTSAQKNPTAFYLCASSIDFFSNTEAFFGQGTRLTVV.

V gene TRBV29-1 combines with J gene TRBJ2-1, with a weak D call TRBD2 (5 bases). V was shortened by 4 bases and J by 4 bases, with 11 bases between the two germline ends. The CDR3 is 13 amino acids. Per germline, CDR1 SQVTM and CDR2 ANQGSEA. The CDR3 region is CSVAERGYNEQFF. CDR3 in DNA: TGCAGCGTTGCGGAGCGAGGGTACAATGAGCAGTTCTTC.

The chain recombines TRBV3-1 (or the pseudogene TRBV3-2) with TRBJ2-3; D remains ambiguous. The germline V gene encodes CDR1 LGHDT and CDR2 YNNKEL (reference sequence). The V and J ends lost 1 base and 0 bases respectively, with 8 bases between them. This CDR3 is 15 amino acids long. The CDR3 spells CASSQVTTSTDTQYF. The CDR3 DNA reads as TGTGCCAGCAGCCAAGTTACTACTAGCACAGATACGCAGTATTTT.

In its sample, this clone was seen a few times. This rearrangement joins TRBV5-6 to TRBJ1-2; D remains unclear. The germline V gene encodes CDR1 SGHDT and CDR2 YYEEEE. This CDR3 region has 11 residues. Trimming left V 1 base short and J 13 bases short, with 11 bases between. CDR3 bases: TGTGCCAGCAGCTTGCCAGGTGATACCACCTTC. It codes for CASSLPGDTTF.

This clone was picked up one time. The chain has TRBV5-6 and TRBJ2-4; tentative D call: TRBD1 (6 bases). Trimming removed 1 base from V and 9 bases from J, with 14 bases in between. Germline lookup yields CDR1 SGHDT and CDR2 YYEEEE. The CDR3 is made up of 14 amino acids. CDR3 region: CASSLQSTGSIQYF. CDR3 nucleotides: TGTGCCAGCAGCTTGCAGTCTACAGGGAGCATTCAGTACTTC.

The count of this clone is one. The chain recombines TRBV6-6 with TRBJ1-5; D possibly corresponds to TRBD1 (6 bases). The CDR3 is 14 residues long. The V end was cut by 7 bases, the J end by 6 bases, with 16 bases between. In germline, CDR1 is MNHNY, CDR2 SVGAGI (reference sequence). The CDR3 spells CASTPRGGGQPQHF. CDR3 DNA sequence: TGTGCCAGCACACCGCGGGGAGGGGGTCAGCCCCAGCATTTT.

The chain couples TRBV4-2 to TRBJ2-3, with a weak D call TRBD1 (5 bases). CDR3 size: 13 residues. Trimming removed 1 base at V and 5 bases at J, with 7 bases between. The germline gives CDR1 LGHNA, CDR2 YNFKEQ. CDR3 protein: CASSQGQKDTQYF. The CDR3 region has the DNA TGTGCCAGCAGCCAAGGACAGAAAGATACGCAGTATTTT.

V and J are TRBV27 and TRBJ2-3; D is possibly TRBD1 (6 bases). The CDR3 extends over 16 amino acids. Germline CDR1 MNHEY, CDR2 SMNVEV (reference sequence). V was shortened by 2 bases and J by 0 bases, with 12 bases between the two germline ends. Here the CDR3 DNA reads TGTGCCAGCAGTTTACGCACAGGGATCAGCACAGATACGCAGTATTTT. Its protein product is CASSLRTGISTDTQYF.

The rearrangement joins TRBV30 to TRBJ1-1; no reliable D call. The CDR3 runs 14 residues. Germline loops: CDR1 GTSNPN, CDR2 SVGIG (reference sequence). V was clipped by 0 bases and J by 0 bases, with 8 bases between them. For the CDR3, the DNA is TGTGCCTGGAGTGTTGGCACCTTGAACACTGAAGCTTTCTTT. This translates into CAWSVGTLNTEAFF.

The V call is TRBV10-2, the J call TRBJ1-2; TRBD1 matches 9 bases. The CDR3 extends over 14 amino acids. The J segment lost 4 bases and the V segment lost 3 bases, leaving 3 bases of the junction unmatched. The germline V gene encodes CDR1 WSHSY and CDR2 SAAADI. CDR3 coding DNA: TGCGCCAGCAGTGACCCGACAGGGGGCTATGGCTACACCTTC. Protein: CASSDPTGGYGYTF.

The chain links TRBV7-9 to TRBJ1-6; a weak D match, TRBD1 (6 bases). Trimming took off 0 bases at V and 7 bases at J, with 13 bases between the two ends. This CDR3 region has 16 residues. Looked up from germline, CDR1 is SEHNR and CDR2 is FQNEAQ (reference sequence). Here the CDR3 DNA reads TGTGCCAGCAGCTTAGCTTCCGGGACACACAATTCACCCCTCCACTTT. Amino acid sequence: CASSLASGTHNSPLHF.

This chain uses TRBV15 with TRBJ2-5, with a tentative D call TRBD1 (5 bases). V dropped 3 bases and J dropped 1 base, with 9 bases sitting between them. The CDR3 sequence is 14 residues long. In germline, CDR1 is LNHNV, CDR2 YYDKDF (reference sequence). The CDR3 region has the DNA TGTGCCACCAGCAGCGGACACGGCCAAGAGACCCAGTACTTC. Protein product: CATSSGHGQETQYF.

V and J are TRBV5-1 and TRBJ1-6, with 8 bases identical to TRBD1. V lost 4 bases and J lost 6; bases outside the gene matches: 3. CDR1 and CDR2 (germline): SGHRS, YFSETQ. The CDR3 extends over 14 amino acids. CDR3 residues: CASSPDRANSPLHF. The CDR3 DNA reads TGCGCCAGCAGCCCGGACAGGGCTAATTCACCCCTCCACTTT.

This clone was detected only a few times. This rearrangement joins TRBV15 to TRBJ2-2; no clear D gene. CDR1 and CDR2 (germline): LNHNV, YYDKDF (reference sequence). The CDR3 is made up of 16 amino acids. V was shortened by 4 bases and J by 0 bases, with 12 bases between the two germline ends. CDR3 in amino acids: CATSTSHKTNTGELFF. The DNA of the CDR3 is TGTGCCACCAGCACCTCCCACAAGACGAACACCGGGGAGCTGTTTTTT.